This T cell receptor beta chain was sequenced for a study of cytomegalovirus exposure and HLA in healthy donors (dated by TCRdb to about 2017). Regarding the research as a whole: An earlier analysis of approximately 590 of the donors reported approximately 290 Gb of sequence data and around 110 million unique TCR beta sequences from 150 million to 200 million T cells. The T cell repertoires of several hundred subjects were profiled by immunosequencing and related to cytomegalovirus serostatus. Besides the first cohort of 666 subjects, a separate validation cohort made up of some 110 different subjects was used. Typing coverage varied by locus: about 620-630 donors for A, B, C, DRB1 and DQB1; roughly 500 for DQA1; over 600 for DPA1; fewer than 480 for DPB1. The study combined high-throughput TCR immunosequencing, statistical association of individual TCRs with disease status, and machine learning to predict cytomegalovirus infection status. To study patterns of TCR occurrence, a later analysis re-analyzed previously published TCR beta repertoires from 650 to 750 donors and added high-resolution HLA genotyping. Roughly five DR-DQ haplotypes were handled as single units for association and clustering because linkage in the cohort was strong. On average, around 200,000 unique TCR beta nucleotide sequences were sequenced per donor among 398 genotyped donors of the cohort, with roughly 18% of those sequences being non-productive. The study was designed to test whether signatures of past pathogen exposure could be identified by cataloging public T cell receptors. A later genetic analysis used genome-wide SNP genotypes for 398 of the 666 donors, treating that subset as a discovery cohort. Every repertoire in the discovery cohort had been generated on one and the same sequencing platform. Donor age, sex, ethnicity and CMV serostatus were compiled together with the repertoire data. Around 300 gigabases of sequencing data and 70 million to 85 million unique TCR sequences were included in an early release covering about 700 HLA-typed donors. HLA typing covered class I and class II loci at four-digit resolution. Rather than using new phenotypic data, the later analysis identified candidate immune exposures from TCR beta sequences and from how often those sequences occurred across donors. In an earlier analysis of 587 of the donors, high-throughput TCR beta sequencing was used to judge whether each TCR beta V gene segment behaved as functional or pseudogenic. The genetic ancestry cluster associated with self-reported Caucasian donors included about four fifths of the roughly 410 genotyped donors.

The research as a whole found: Cytomegalovirus status was reported to be diagnosed by the classifier with high specificity and sensitivity in both the original and validation cohorts. The presence/absence analyses assumed that sequencing depth was roughly uniform across donors, and that assumption may not be true. Some IMGT-functional V segments, including TRBV6-2 and TRBV6-3, could not be distinguished by the 87-base-pair reads and were therefore excluded. The cohort was sequenced for TCR beta chains only, and without alpha or paired-chain data the features that could be detected were limited. Immune exposure information for the cohort was limited to CMV serostatus. Assigning TCR associations to individual alleles was difficult when HLA alleles, especially DR and DQ, strongly co-occurred. Because some donors lacked HLA typing at each locus, the association tests relied only on the typed subset. Specific HLA alleles were associated with more than 15,000 TCR beta sequences at a false discovery rate of 0.05 in a later analysis. Compared with equally common non-associated chains, HLA-associated TCR beta chains in a later analysis were more clonally expanded and had lower generation probabilities. In a later genetic analysis, fewer N-insertions in productive TCRs were reported among donors in an Asian-associated ancestry cluster than the roughly 700-donor mean. A few of the identified cytomegalovirus-associated TCR beta chains were confirmed in vitro to be specific for cytomegalovirus antigens. Broadly in line with IMGT annotations, most TCR beta V segments showed up in productive rearrangements about 90% or about 30% of the time in an earlier analysis of 587 of the donors. Correlated functional status among segregating V segments might be attributable to linkage disequilibrium, but an unknown experimental factor could not be ruled out. According to a later analysis, most CMV-associated TCR beta chains appeared to be HLA-restricted, and the HLA associations seemed to be driven largely by CMV exposure. The study gave a list of some 150 TCR beta chains associated with cytomegalovirus. An association between a missense DCLRE1C variant and V-gene and J-gene trimming of TCR beta chains was found in a later genetic analysis and replicated in an independent cohort. The authors suggested that the approach could potentially be generalized to other disease states and immunological phenotypes. Most TCR sequences were observed very rarely across donors, whereas some public TCRs were present in many individuals. In a later analysis, several top co-occurrence clusters were reported to appear linked to parvovirus B19, influenza, CMV and Epstein-Barr virus. The earlier analysis of about 600 of the donors excluded seventeen rarely observed V segments, including chromosome 9 orphons, because counts were too low. A group of highly shared sequence variants was considered likely to be a technical artifact of the sequencing pipeline. In a later analysis, TCR association rates were found to vary across HLA loci, with the most associated TCRs seen for DRB1 alleles and the fewest for HLA-C alleles. A further reported finding was that TCR beta sequences accurately predicted the HLA-A and HLA-B alleles for most subjects in the first cohort.

Library preparation used the immunoSEQ multiplex PCR assay. For the multiplex PCR, a mixture combining 60 forward primers for TCR Vbeta segments and 13 reverse primers for TCR Jbeta segments was used. The CDR3 region of rearranged TCR beta genes was amplified from genomic DNA with a multiplex PCR assay. Amplified TCR beta libraries were sequenced as 87-base-pair reads on the Illumina HiSeq System. In the paper's pipeline: In a later analysis, about 80 million unique TCR beta chains were counted across the roughly 610 repertoires, and approximately 9.9 million of these chains were shared by at least two donors. To remove PCR and sequencing errors, raw reads were error-corrected and collapsed into unique sequences using a nearest-neighbor algorithm that merged closely related sequences. Alignment of CDR3 sequences to IMGT reference sequences was used to assign V, D and J gene segments. For a sequence to be retained, at least a six-nucleotide match to both a V gene segment and a J gene segment was required. A rearrangement counted as productive if the CDR3 had no stop codons and remained in frame with V and J, and every other rearrangement counted as non-productive. CDR3 was defined by IMGT convention, running from the second conserved V-encoded cysteine to the conserved J-encoded phenylalanine. Sequences without an unambiguous match to a single V gene segment were excluded from the earlier analysis of 587 of the donors. In an earlier analysis of 500 to 750 of the donors, V segments were called functional above 56.7% productive rearrangements and were called segregating when the between-donor standard deviation exceeded 5%. To diagnose cytomegalovirus status from the catalog of TCR beta chain sequences, a statistical classification framework was built. A later analysis assigned V and J genes by comparing TCR nucleotide sequences with IMGT/GENE-DB human TR gene sequences. Using the TCRdist pipeline, a later analysis assigned CDR3 sequences along with most-parsimonious VDJ recombination scenarios. In a later analysis, each TCR beta chain was defined by its CDR3 amino acid sequence together with its V-gene family, and reads lacking a unique V-gene family were excluded. As a way to deal with suspected cross-contamination and a sequencing artifact, a later analysis dropped 500 to 700 nucleotide sequences that were highly shared and had low generation probability. For each public chain, a later analysis derived a clonal expansion index from normalized ranks of inferred template counts within each repertoire. A later analysis computed generation probabilities with a VDJ recombination model fitted to out-of-frame rearrangements, and checked the results against IGoR. In a later analysis, TCR-TCR, TCR-HLA and TCR-CMV co-occurrence was scored with hypergeometric tests, and a repertoire-size bias correction was applied to TCR pairs. In a later analysis, false discovery rates were estimated by permuting HLA or CMV assignments 20 times. A later analysis grouped co-occurring TCRs with DBSCAN, adding TCRdist sequence similarity when clustering within HLA-allele-positive subsets. Repertoires with fewer than 30,000 or more than 120,000 public chains were left out of co-occurrence clustering, as were roughly five repertoires with anomalous nucleotide sharing. Here the immuneACCESS table is served through TCRdb, limited to in-frame sequences with V and J called. Missing clones are a known gap in these copies; in checked studies unresolved V genes cover under half, and the rest lacks a known reason. The V and J calls and the clone size are those of that table, but D and trimming were determined from the DNA. Recorded for this sample are some 140,000 clones; about 84% of them occurred a single time. The ten largest clones take up roughly 5.3% of the sample.

In total, 630 or so healthy bone marrow donors made up the cohort. Cohort members were all nominally healthy when sampled, although unrecorded immune exposures were likely present. The donor was CMV seropositive and was included in the group of about 290 seropositive cohort members. A peripheral blood sample was collected from each donor, and TCR beta sequencing was performed on peripheral blood mononuclear cells. Genomic DNA extraction from the blood cell samples was performed with the Qiagen DNeasy Blood Extraction Kit. Looking up the germline V gene yields CDR1 SGHAT and CDR2 FQNNGV. The CDR3 sequence holds 16 residues, the cysteine and phenylalanine included. The entry retains the CDR3 DNA only, 48 bases that are in frame from base 1. For this chain, trimming is 5 bases at the V end and 2 bases at the J end, and the number of junction bases without a gene match is 11. This clone was observed a few times. Its antigen has not been determined. Per-nucleotide qualities are absent, and no much larger clonotype sits a single base away.

Recombination linked TRBV11-2 to TRBJ2-5, with TRBD1 matching 7 junction bases. The sequence was obtained from a woman in her thirties or forties in good health and CMV-seropositive. Sequenced material: PBMCs. For the CDR3, the sequence is CASSERPGQIQETQYF. DNA sequence: TGTGCCAGCAGCGAGAGGCCGGGACAGATTCAAGAGACCCAGTACTTC.